This record looks at one T cell receptor beta chain sequence and its context. CDR1 and CDR2 (germline): MRHNA, SNTAGT. The length of the CDR3 is 12 residues. V shed 6 bases and J shed 5 bases, with 10 bases lying between them. The data are from a study of blood T cell repertoires in COVID-19. Study background: The analysed material was cDNA or gDNA that came from T cells, B-cell-depleted T cells, or PBMCs.

Produced via immunoSEQ multiplex PCR; TCRdb's table is partial and in-frame only. This table has about 290,000 clones, around 90% appearing once. Ages ranged from about 18 to 100 years, with residence in more than 20 US areas. Sequenced input: PBMCs or T cells enriched from blood (not recorded which). The chain has TRBV6-4 and TRBJ1-2; D possibly corresponds to TRBD1 (6 bases). The source is a woman between 35 and 50 years old who had recovered from COVID-19. The CDR3 DNA is TGTGCCAGCAGGGGACACCGGTATGGCTACACCTTC. Amino acids: CASRGHRYGYTF.